The 5 T cell receptor beta chains in this list originate from one sample, sequenced in a study of T cell responses to AZD1222 COVID-19 vaccine. The protocol was immunoSEQ multiplex PCR, while the TCRdb copy is restricted to in-frame clones and leaves out a portion. The sample shows about 190,000 clones, more than 75% of them seen only once. The starting material was peripheral blood, obtained on day 0 of MenACWY control vaccination. The receptors derive from an adult in good health.

The chain recombines TRBV19 with TRBJ1-5, with D uncertain. The V and J ends lost 5 bases and 6 bases respectively, with 17 bases between them. Germline V gene sequence: CDR1 LNHDA, CDR2 SQIVND (reference sequence). The CDR3 loop spans 15 amino acids. This CDR3 reads CASSAPPDSSQPQHF. The CDR3 nucleotides are TGTGCCAGTAGTGCTCCTCCGGACTCCAGTCAGCCCCAGCATTTT.

The V call is TRBV19, the J call TRBJ2-3; TRBD2 matches at 7 bases. The CDR3 spans 14 residues. The ends lost 6 bases at V and 0 bases at J; junction bases unmatched: 3. Looked up from germline, CDR1 is LNHDA and CDR2 is SQIVND (reference sequence). CDR3 DNA: TGTGCCAGTAGCCTTAGCGGGAGCACAGATACGCAGTATTTT. Residues: CASSLSGSTDTQYF.

The chain carries TRBV2 and TRBJ1-3, with D hard to call. The V gene lost 8 bases and the J gene lost 0 bases, with 11 bases spanning the gap. The CDR3 length is 14 residues. The germline V gene encodes CDR1 SNHLY and CDR2 FYNNEI. As DNA, the CDR3 is TGTGCCAGCCAGTTAGAATCCTCTGGAAACACCATATATTTT. Amino acids: CASQLESSGNTIYF.

CDR3: CASRQGAINSPLHF. The CDR3 coding sequence is TGTGCCAGTAGACAGGGGGCGATTAATTCACCCCTCCACTTT. This chain joins TRBV19 and TRBJ1-6, with 9 bases matching TRBD1. Germline values: CDR1 LNHDA, CDR2 SQIVND (reference sequence). V lost 6 bases to trimming and J lost 6 bases; unmatched junction nucleotides: 3. CDR3 size: 14 residues. Using reference TRBV19 and TRBJ1-6 for the parts outside the CDR3, the full variable domain is DGGITQSPKYLFRKEGQNVTLSCEQNLNHDAMYWYRQDPGQGLRLIYYSQIVNDFQKGDIAEGYSVSREKKESFPLTVTSAQKNPTAFYLCASRQGAINSPLHFGNGTRLTVT.

This chain links TRBV24-1 with TRBJ1-4; D remains ambiguous. V lost 2 bases to trimming and J lost 8 bases, with 11 bases between them. The V gene's germline CDR1 is KGHDR and CDR2 SFDVKD. There are 14 residues in the CDR3. CDR3 amino acids: CATSDSKIREKLFF. The CDR3 coding sequence is TGTGCCACCAGTGATTCCAAGATTCGGGAAAAACTGTTTTTT.